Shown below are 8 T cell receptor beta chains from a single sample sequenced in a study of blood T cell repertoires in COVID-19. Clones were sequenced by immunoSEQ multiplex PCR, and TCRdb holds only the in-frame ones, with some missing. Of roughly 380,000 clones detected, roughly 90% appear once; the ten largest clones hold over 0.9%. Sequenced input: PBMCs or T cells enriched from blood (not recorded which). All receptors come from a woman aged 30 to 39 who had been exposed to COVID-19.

The CDR3 nucleotides read TGCAGCGGGATACTAGCCGGAGGCACCGGGGAGCTGTTTTTT. Its translation is CSGILAGGTGELFF. The chain joins TRBV29-1 to TRBJ2-2; tentative D call: TRBD2 (6 bases). V was shortened by 7 bases and J by 4 bases, with 16 bases between the two germline ends. The germline gives CDR1 SQVTM, CDR2 ANQGSEA. This CDR3 contains 14 residues.

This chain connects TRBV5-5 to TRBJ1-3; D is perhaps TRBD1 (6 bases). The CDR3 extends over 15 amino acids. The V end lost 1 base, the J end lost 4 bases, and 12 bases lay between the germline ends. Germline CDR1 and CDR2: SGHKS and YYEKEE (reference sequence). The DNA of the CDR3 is TGTGCCAGCAGCTTGCCAACAGGGTTCGGAAACACCATATATTTT. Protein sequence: CASSLPTGFGNTIYF.

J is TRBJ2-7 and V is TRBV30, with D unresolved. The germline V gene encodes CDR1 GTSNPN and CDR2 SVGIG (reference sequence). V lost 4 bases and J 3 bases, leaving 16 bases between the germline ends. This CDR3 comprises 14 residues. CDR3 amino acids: CAWNRLSTGYEQYF. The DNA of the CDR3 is TGTGCCTGGAATCGCCTCTCAACGGGCTACGAGCAGTACTTC.

The CDR3 nucleotides are TGTGCCAGCAGTTTATTAGGTACAGGGTTTGAGCAGTTCTTC. This translates into CASSLLGTGFEQFF. V and J are TRBV27 and TRBJ2-1; weak D call: TRBD1 (6 bases). The V end lost 1 base, the J end lost 9 bases, and 13 bases lay between the germline ends. Germline V gene data show CDR1 as MNHEY and CDR2 as SMNVEV (reference sequence). The CDR3 contains 14 residues.

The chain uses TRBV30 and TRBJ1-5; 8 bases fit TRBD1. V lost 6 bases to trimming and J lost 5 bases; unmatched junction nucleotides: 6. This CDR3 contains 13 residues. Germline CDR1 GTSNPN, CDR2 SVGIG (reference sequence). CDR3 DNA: TGTGCCTGTGGACAGGGTCTTGATCAGCCCCAGCATTTT. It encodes CACGQGLDQPQHF.

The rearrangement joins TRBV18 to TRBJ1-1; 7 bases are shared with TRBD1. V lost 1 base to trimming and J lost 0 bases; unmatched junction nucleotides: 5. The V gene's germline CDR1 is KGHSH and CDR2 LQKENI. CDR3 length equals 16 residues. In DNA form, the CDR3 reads TGTGCCAGCTCACCACAGGGGACAGCAATGAACACTGAAGCTTTCTTT. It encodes CASSPQGTAMNTEAFF.

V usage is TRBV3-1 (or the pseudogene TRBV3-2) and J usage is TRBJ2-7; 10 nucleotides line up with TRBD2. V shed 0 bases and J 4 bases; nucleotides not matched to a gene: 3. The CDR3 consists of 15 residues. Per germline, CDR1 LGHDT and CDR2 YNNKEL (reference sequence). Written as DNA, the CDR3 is TGTGCCAGCAGCCAAGAGGCTAGCGGGAGTTACGAGCAGTACTTC. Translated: CASSQEASGSYEQYF.

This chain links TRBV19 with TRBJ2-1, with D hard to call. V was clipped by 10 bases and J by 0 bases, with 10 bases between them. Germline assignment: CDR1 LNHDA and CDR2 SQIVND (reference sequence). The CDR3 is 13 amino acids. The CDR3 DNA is TGTGCCACCCGAGCCTCCTCCTACAATGAGCAGTTCTTC. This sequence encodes CATRASSYNEQFF. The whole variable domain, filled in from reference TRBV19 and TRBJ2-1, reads DGGITQSPKYLFRKEGQNVTLSCEQNLNHDAMYWYRQDPGQGLRLIYYSQIVNDFQKGDIAEGYSVSREKKESFPLTVTSAQKNPTAFYLCATRASSYNEQFFGPGTRLTVL.